Each of the 11 T cell receptor beta chains below was sequenced from the same sample in a study of cytomegalovirus exposure and HLA in healthy donors. PCR primers comprised 60 Vbeta and 13 Jbeta primers. The data were produced by immunoSEQ multiplex PCR, yet TCRdb's version contains in-frame clones alone and is incomplete. Counted here are 150,000 to 200,000 clones, roughly 85% occurring once; the ten biggest clones make up 4.4%. What was sequenced was PBMCs. These receptors all come from a woman in her twenties or thirties in good health and CMV-seropositive.

The chain combines TRBV7-8 with TRBJ1-2; unclear D gene. V was pared by 5 bases and J by 2 bases, with 15 bases between. This CDR3 is built from 15 residues. Germline V CDR1 and CDR2: SGHVS, FQNEAQ. CDR3 residues: CASSPRGGNNYGYTF. CDR3 bases: TGTGCCAGCAGCCCCCGGGGAGGGAACAACTATGGCTACACCTTC.

CDR3 amino acids: CASSSYGGSTEAFF. In DNA, the CDR3 is TGCGCCAGCAGCTCCTACGGGGGGAGCACTGAAGCTTTCTTT. The rearrangement links TRBV5-1 to TRBJ1-1; TRBD1 might be the D (5 bases). Germline V CDR1 and CDR2: SGHRS, YFSETQ. V lost 3 bases and J 4 bases, leaving 13 bases between the germline ends. This CDR3 contains 14 residues.

V gene TRBV4-1 combines with J gene TRBJ2-7; TRBD2 matches at 10 bases. The germline V gene encodes CDR1 MGHRA and CDR2 YSYEKL. There are 16 residues in the CDR3. Germline trimming cut 3 bases from V and 7 bases from J; bases unmatched to any gene: 12. The CDR3 here is CASSQNPGLAFGEQYF. DNA for the CDR3: TGCGCCAGCAGCCAGAATCCGGGACTAGCGTTTGGAGAGCAGTACTTC.

This chain uses TRBV7-9 with TRBJ2-7, with D tentatively TRBD2 (6 bases). The CDR3 has 14 amino acids. V lost 0 bases and J lost 6, with 12 bases in between. Looked up from germline, CDR1 is SEHNR and CDR2 is FQNEAQ (reference sequence). This CDR3 reads CASSLASTAGEQYF. CDR3 in DNA: TGTGCCAGCAGCTTAGCGTCGACAGCGGGCGAGCAGTACTTC. The full variable domain, completed using reference TRBV7-9 and TRBJ2-7, is DTGVSQNPRHKITKRGQNVTFRCDPISEHNRLYWYRQTLGQGPEFLTYFQNEAQLEKSRLLSDRFSAERPKGSFSTLEIQRTEQGDSAMYLCASSLASTAGEQYFGPGTRLTVT.

This clone occurred a few times. The rearrangement links TRBV10-3 to TRBJ2-1, with D unclear. V dropped 0 bases and J dropped 0 bases, with 12 bases sitting between them. CDR1 is ENHRY and CDR2 is SYGVKD in the germline V gene. The CDR3 has 17 residues. The CDR3 region has the DNA TGTGCCATCAGTGAGTCGAGGCGGAGTAGCTCCTACAATGAGCAGTTCTTC. Its protein product is CAISESRRSSSYNEQFF.

The CDR3, as DNA: TGTGCCAGCAGTGTGGGACAGGGGGCGGGAGAGACCCAGTACTTC. This sequence encodes CASSVGQGAGETQYF. The rearrangement uses TRBV2 and TRBJ2-5; 12 bases agree with TRBD1. V lost 4 bases to trimming and J lost 4 bases; unmatched junction nucleotides: 4. CDR3 length equals 15 residues. Germline V gene data show CDR1 as SNHLY and CDR2 as FYNNEI. Drawing the rest from reference TRBV2 and TRBJ2-5, the complete variable domain is EPEVTQTPSHQVTQMGQEVILRCVPISNHLYFYWYRQILGQKVEFLVSFYNNEISEKSEIFDDQFSVERPDGSNFTLKIRSTKLEDSAMYFCASSVGQGAGETQYFGPGTRLLVL.

Comment on this clone: Since no conserved phenylalanine or tryptophan closes the CDR3, a read error is the likely cause. It is unclear where the CDR3 begins or ends on the DNA, so no DNA is shown, and the CDR3 is as TCRdb lists it. The chain has TRBV23-1 and TRBJ1-1; the D call in the table, TRBD1, was not verified against the DNA. TRBV23-1 is designated an ORF whose function remains uncertain. The CDR3 is made up of 11 amino acids, end residues included. The CDR3 loop is CASSHHTDNTL.

The chain employs TRBV7-9 and TRBJ2-3, with TRBD2 matching over 7 bases. Trimming at V came to 6 bases and at J to 4 bases, leaving 10 bases not matched to a gene. The CDR3 totals 15 residues. CDR1 and CDR2 from the germline V gene are SEHNR and FQNEAQ (reference sequence). CDR3 in DNA: TGTGCCAGCAGGGACGGACTAGGTCTTCCAGATACGCAGTATTTT. This translates into CASRDGLGLPDTQYF.

In its sample, this clone was seen once. J is TRBJ1-4 and V is TRBV5-4, with 7 bases lining up with TRBD1. The CDR3 is 14 amino acids. J was trimmed by 7 bases and V by 2 bases; bases with no gene match: 5. Germline CDR1 SGHNT, CDR2 YYREEE (reference sequence). The CDR3 nucleotides are TGTGCCAGCAGCTTCCAGGGGGGTGGTGAAAAACTGTTTTTT. Translation gives CASSFQGGGEKLFF.

The chain uses TRBV2 and TRBJ2-5, with a possible D match to TRBD1 (6 bases). V was pared by 3 bases and J by 1 base, with 18 bases between. The germline V gene encodes CDR1 SNHLY and CDR2 FYNNEI. This CDR3 has 17 amino acids. DNA for the CDR3: TGTGCCAGCAGTGATTCCTGGGCAGGGGCCCGCCAAGAGACCCAGTACTTC. Protein: CASSDSWAGARQETQYF.

This clone was detected a few times. The chain joins TRBV7-2 to TRBJ2-7; D possibly corresponds to TRBD2 (6 bases). The length of the CDR3 is 12 residues. The ends were cut back, 4 bases at V and 5 bases at J, with 9 bases in the middle. Germline V gene data show CDR1 as SGHTA and CDR2 as FQGNSA. The CDR3 protein is CASSSSVDEQYF. In nucleotides, the CDR3 is TGTGCCAGCAGCTCTAGCGTGGACGAGCAGTACTTC.